This T cell receptor beta chain came from a study of human T cells and chemical hapten exposure. About the study: DPC (0.01%) was patch tested on the upper back and read at 6 days.

Time point of the sample: patch test 2, 6 weeks after DPC sensitization. The treatment: therapeutic diphenylcyclopropenone sensitization with weekly scalp DPC. This clonotype was counted many times. Its antigen is unknown. Per the germline V gene, CDR1 is SQVTM and CDR2 is ANQGSEA. V dropped 2 bases and J dropped 7 bases, with 8 bases sitting between them. CDR3 length: 12 amino acids. Study-wide findings and caveats: Large CDR3 similarity clusters arose significantly more often from expanded TCRs than from controls. Once DPC sensitization occurred, TCRs above 1 in 1000 frequency showed no change.

The library labeled individual cDNA molecules by adding unique molecular identifiers to them. One entry per CDR3 protein, called by TCRdb with MiXCR from the RACE reads. Here the sample spans about 140,000 distinct CDR3 sequences, approximately 12% being singletons. The rearrangement joins TRBV29-1 to TRBJ2-2; D uncertain. The sequence was collected from a woman aged 45-65 years with alopecia areata. Some clones in this sample may be carry-over from other donors' samples. The sample here was whole blood, taken in connection with sensitization to the hapten diphenylcyclopropenone (DPC). The CDR3 is CSVEWRFGELFF. The DNA of the CDR3 is TGCAGCGTTGAATGGCGGTTCGGGGAGCTGTTTTTT.